This TCR beta chain was observed in a study of cytomegalovirus exposure and HLA in healthy donors. Study as a whole: Early released data comprised tens of millions of unique TCRs from HLA-typed donors.

Whole-study findings and limits: In a later analysis, HLA-C alleles had the fewest associated TCRs, DRB1 alleles the most. Sequencing had likely introduced a cluster of highly shared sequence variants as an artifact. Among TCR beta chains of equal frequency, HLA-associated ones were more clonally expanded in a later analysis.

PCR employed 60 Vbeta and 13 Jbeta primers. Sequencing used immunoSEQ multiplex PCR; TCRdb keeps in-frame clones, though not all of them. The sample's table shows 150,000 to 200,000 clones. Concerning this clone itself: The antigen is not known.

Sequencing used PBMCs. The TCR was taken from a man between 25 and 39 years old in good health and CMV-seronegative.

The CDR3 sequence: CASSLLLAGSQETQYF. CDR3 in DNA: TGCGCCAGCAGCTTGTTACTAGCGGGGTCCCAAGAGACCCAGTACTTC. The genes are TRBV5-1 and TRBJ2-5, with 10 bases identical to TRBD2. The germline V gene has CDR1 SGHRS and CDR2 YFSETQ. The trim removed 1 base at V and 1 base at J, leaving 4 bases unmatched. The CDR3 totals 16 residues.